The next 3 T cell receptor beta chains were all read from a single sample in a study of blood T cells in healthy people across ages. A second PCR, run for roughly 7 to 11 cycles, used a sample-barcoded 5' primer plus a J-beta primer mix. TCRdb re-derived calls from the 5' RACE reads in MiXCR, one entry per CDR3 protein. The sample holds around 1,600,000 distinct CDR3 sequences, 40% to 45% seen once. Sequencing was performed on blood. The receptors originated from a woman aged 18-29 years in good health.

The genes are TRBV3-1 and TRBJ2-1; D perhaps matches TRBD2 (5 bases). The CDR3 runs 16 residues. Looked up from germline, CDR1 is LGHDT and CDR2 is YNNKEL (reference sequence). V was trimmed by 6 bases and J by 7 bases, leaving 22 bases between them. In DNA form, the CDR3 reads TGTGCCAGCAGTAAAGTGCAGGAGAGGGCTTCGAATGAGCAGTTCTTC. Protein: CASSKVQERASNEQFF.

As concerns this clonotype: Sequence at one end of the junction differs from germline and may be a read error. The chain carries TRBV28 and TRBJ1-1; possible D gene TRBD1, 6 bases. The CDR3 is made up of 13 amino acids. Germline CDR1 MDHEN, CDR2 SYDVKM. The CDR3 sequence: CAGSPGQHDEAFF. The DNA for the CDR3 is TGTGCCGGCAGCCCAGGACAGCACGATGAAGCTTTCTTT.

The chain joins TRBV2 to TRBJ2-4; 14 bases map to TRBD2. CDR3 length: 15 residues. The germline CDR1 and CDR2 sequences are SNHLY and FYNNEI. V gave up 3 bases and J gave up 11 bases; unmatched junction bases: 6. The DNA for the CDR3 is TGTGCCAGCAGTGATAGGGGGACTAGCGGGAGTTTTCAGTACTTC. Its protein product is CASSDRGTSGSFQYF.